Each of the 22 T cell receptor beta chains below was sequenced from the same sample in a study of T cells in Graves' hyperthyroidism and ophthalmopathy. RNA transcripts served as the template for amplifying TCR beta CDR3 regions. The HTBI primer set was used in a first-round RT-PCR of the TCR CDR3. TCRdb passed the multiplex PCR reads through MiXCR, listing each CDR3 protein once. The sample gives some 500,000 distinct CDR3 sequences, over 13% of which show up once; over 15% is in the top ten. Specimen: blood. All receptors come from a woman aged 18 to 35 with Graves' hyperthyroidism.

This clonotype was recorded many times. This chain links TRBV5-1 with TRBJ2-5, with unresolved D. The germline V gene encodes CDR1 SGHRS and CDR2 YFSETQ. This CDR3 is 12 amino acids long. V was cut by 4 bases and J by 2 bases, with 6 bases left in between. In DNA, the CDR3 is TGCGCCAGCAGCCGCCCTCAAGAGACCCAGTACTTC. Its protein product is CASSRPQETQYF.

This clonotype showed up just a few times. The chain carries TRBV12-3 or TRBV12-4 and TRBJ1-2, with D perhaps TRBD1 (6 bases). The ends were cut back, 5 bases at V and 4 bases at J, with 14 bases in the middle. This CDR3 is built from 14 residues. The CDR3 spells CASSPGDGVYGYTF. In DNA, the CDR3 is TGTGCCAGCAGTCCAGGGGACGGAGTCTATGGCTACACCTTC.

The sample holds many counts of this clonotype. This CDR3 reads CASKVDSWEEKLFF. The CDR3 bases are TGTGCCAGCAAAGTCGACTCGTGGGAGGAAAAACTGTTTTTT. The J gene is TRBJ1-4, the V gene TRBV12-3 or TRBV12-4; no definite D call. V dropped 7 bases and J dropped 8 bases, with 17 bases sitting between them. This CDR3 has 14 amino acids.

Comments on this clonotype: This may arise from a read error, as a much more abundant clone is one base away. CDR3 in amino acids: CTWSVLAGRLNEQFF. Here the CDR3 DNA reads TGTACCTGGAGTGTACTAGCGGGACGCCTCAATGAGCAGTTCTTC. This sequence joins TRBV30 and TRBJ2-1; 10 bases are a match to TRBD2. The V gene's germline CDR1 is GTSNPN and CDR2 SVGIG (reference sequence). CDR3 length equals 15 residues.

The sample holds many counts of this clonotype. The gene calls are TRBV2 and TRBJ2-1; 10 positions match TRBD1. Losses at the gene ends were 3 bases for V and 8 bases for J; bases not matched to a gene: 7. Germline loops: CDR1 SNHLY, CDR2 FYNNEI. The CDR3 spans 15 residues. For the CDR3, the DNA is TGTGCCAGCAGTGAGTGGGACAGGGGACGGGATGAGCAGTTCTTC. It encodes CASSEWDRGRDEQFF.

In this sample, this clonotype turned up many times. The chain employs TRBV18 and TRBJ2-2; 9 bases match TRBD2. Germline V CDR1 and CDR2: KGHSH, LQKENI. This CDR3 is 17 amino acids long. The trim removed 2 bases at V and 6 bases at J, leaving 10 bases unmatched. The CDR3: CASSPIYSGSGSGELFF. In DNA form, the CDR3 reads TGTGCCAGCTCACCAATTTATAGCGGGAGTGGTTCCGGGGAGCTGTTTTTT.

This clonotype was seen repeatedly, ten times or more. V gene TRBV7-6 combines with J gene TRBJ2-3; 10 bases agree with TRBD2. CDR3 length: 13 amino acids. V trimming: 11 bases; J trimming: 4 bases; junction bases outside the gene matches: 6. In germline, CDR1 is SGHVS, CDR2 FNYEAQ. CDR3 bases: TGTGCCTCCAGCGGGAGGGTGGCAGATACGCAGTATTTT. Its protein is CASSGRVADTQYF.

This clonotype was seen repeatedly, ten times or more. The chain combines TRBV18 with TRBJ2-5, with D hard to call. Deletions cut 2 bases from V and 3 bases from J, with 10 bases between. The CDR3 sequence is 14 residues long. The V gene's germline CDR1 is KGHSH and CDR2 LQKENI. Here the CDR3 reads CASSPGRPEETQYF. The CDR3 DNA reads as TGTGCCAGCTCACCAGGAAGGCCCGAAGAGACCCAGTACTTC.

In this sample, this clonotype turned up a few times. J is TRBJ2-2 and V is TRBV6-2 or TRBV6-3; D perhaps matches TRBD1 (5 bases). The last part of the DNA fits TRBJ1-1 better; the J call may be wrong. This CDR3 has 12 residues. The germline gives CDR1 MNHEY, CDR2 SVGEGT. The CDR3 sequence is CATCQTPGGAFF. The DNA of the CDR3 is TGTGCCACTTGCCAGACCCCGGGGGGAGCTTTCTTT.

This chain uses TRBV5-1 with TRBJ2-1; 12 bases map to TRBD2. V lost 0 bases and J lost 8; bases outside the gene matches: 6. Germline values: CDR1 SGHRS, CDR2 YFSETQ. The CDR3 spans 16 residues. The CDR3 here is CASSLVLAGGGDEQFF. For the CDR3, the DNA is TGCGCCAGCAGCTTGGTACTAGCGGGAGGAGGGGATGAGCAGTTCTTC.

This clonotype was detected only a few times. V gene TRBV9 combines with J gene TRBJ2-3; TRBD1 matches 7 bases. The CDR3 is 15 residues long. V lost 3 bases, J lost 4 bases, and 8 bases stayed unmatched. Germline V gene sequence: CDR1 SGDLS, CDR2 YYNGEE. This chain's CDR3 is CASSARQGLADTQYF. The CDR3 DNA reads as TGTGCCAGCAGCGCCAGACAGGGCCTTGCAGATACGCAGTATTTT.

This clonotype appeared many times. This chain joins TRBV11-2 and TRBJ2-1; tentatively, D is TRBD2 (6 bases). V lost 4 bases to trimming and J lost 4 bases, with 14 bases between them. Germline V CDR1 and CDR2: SGHAT, FQNNGV. The CDR3 runs 15 residues. CDR3 in DNA: TGTGCCAGCAGCTCAGGAGGGGTAGATTACAATGAGCAGTTCTTC. Amino acid sequence: CASSSGGVDYNEQFF.

The V gene is TRBV6-1, the J gene TRBJ2-7; maybe TRBD2 (6 bases). Per germline, CDR1 MNHNS and CDR2 SASEGT. The CDR3 runs 17 residues. The germline V and J ends were trimmed by 3 bases and 1 base, with 19 bases remaining between them. The CDR3 reads CASSDGLRGSSSYEQYV. In nucleotides, the CDR3 is TGTGCCAGCAGTGACGGCCTCCGGGGGAGTTCTTCCTACGAGCAGTACGTC.

This clonotype was seen ten or more times. This sequence joins TRBV6-1 and TRBJ2-5; 8 bases agree with TRBD2. V gave up 3 bases and J gave up 4 bases; unmatched junction bases: 16. The length of the CDR3 is 18 residues. Germline V gene sequence: CDR1 MNHNS, CDR2 SASEGT. CDR3 protein: CASSEGLAGSTRGETQYF. The DNA for the CDR3 is TGTGCCAGCAGTGAGGGTTTAGCGGGGTCAACAAGAGGAGAGACCCAGTACTTC.

This clonotype has just a few counts. The V and J genes are TRBV6-6 and TRBJ2-1, with D unresolved. CDR1 is MNHNY and CDR2 is SVGAGI in the germline V gene (reference sequence). Trimming took 2 bases from V and 6 from J, leaving 8 bases between them. The CDR3 runs 13 residues. CDR3 DNA sequence: TGTGCCAGCAGTTACAGTTGGGGCAATGAGCAGTTCTTC. Its protein product is CASSYSWGNEQFF.

The table lists this clonotype with a few counts. The chain recombines TRBV20-1 with TRBJ2-1, with 10 bases identical to TRBD2. From germline, CDR1 is DFQATT and CDR2 SNEGSKA (reference sequence). Losses at the gene ends were 4 bases for V and 8 bases for J; bases not matched to a gene: 5. The CDR3 loop spans 13 amino acids. The CDR3 nucleotides are TGCAGTGCTATAATAGCGGGAGGACATGAGCAGTTCTTC. Translating gives CSAIIAGGHEQFF.

V and J are TRBV11-3 and TRBJ2-3; maybe TRBD2 (6 bases). Deletions cut 1 base from V and 5 bases from J, with 13 bases between. The V gene's germline CDR1 is SGHNT and CDR2 YENEEA. CDR3 length equals 15 residues. CDR3 bases: TGTGCCAGCAGCTTAGGGGACTTTGACGGAGATACGCAGTATTTT. Amino acid sequence: CASSLGDFDGDTQYF.

This clonotype was seen a handful of times. This chain joins TRBV11-2 and TRBJ2-1; D may be TRBD1 or TRBD2 (5 bases each). The ends were cut back, 6 bases at V and 11 bases at J, with 11 bases in the middle. Per germline, CDR1 SGHAT and CDR2 FQNNGV. The CDR3 length is 11 residues. CDR3 in DNA: TGTGCCAGCAGATCCGGGACGAAGCAGTTCTTC. It codes for CASRSGTKQFF.

This clonotype was recorded many times. This chain links TRBV20-1 with TRBJ1-4; D may be TRBD1 (5 bases). V gave up 0 bases and J gave up 10 bases, with 15 bases separating them. Germline lookup yields CDR1 DFQATT and CDR2 SNEGSKA (reference sequence). The CDR3 loop spans 14 amino acids. The CDR3 sequence: CSARDQWGDVKLFF. DNA of the CDR3: TGCAGTGCTAGAGATCAATGGGGCGATGTAAAACTGTTTTTT.

Many counts were recorded for this clonotype. The rearrangement joins TRBV2 to TRBJ2-3, with 10 bases aligning to TRBD2. J lost 1 base, V lost 6 bases, and 7 bases had no gene match. This CDR3 is 16 amino acids long. CDR1 and CDR2 (germline): SNHLY, FYNNEI. As DNA, the CDR3 is TGTGCCAGCAGCGGCGGGCTAGCGGGAGGCACAGATACGCAGTATTTT. Translating it yields CASSGGLAGGTDTQYF.

V and J are TRBV5-8 and TRBJ2-4; 10 nucleotides align to TRBD2. The CDR3 is made up of 15 amino acids. Per the germline V gene, CDR1 is SGHTS and CDR2 is YDEGEE. J was trimmed by 8 bases and V by 4 bases; bases with no gene match: 9. DNA for the CDR3: TGTGCCAGCAGCGTCAGCGGGAGGGCCTCGGACATTCAGTACTTC. Its translation: CASSVSGRASDIQYF.

This clonotype was seen at least ten times. The chain combines TRBV29-1 with TRBJ2-1; 7 nucleotides match TRBD2. The CDR3 extends over 15 amino acids. Unmatched junction bases numbered 7, after V lost 3 bases and J lost 2 bases. Germline CDR1 reads SQVTM; CDR2 reads ANQGSEA. This chain's CDR3 is CSVDNPSGAYNEQFF. CDR3 coding DNA: TGCAGCGTTGATAACCCTAGCGGAGCCTACAATGAGCAGTTCTTC.